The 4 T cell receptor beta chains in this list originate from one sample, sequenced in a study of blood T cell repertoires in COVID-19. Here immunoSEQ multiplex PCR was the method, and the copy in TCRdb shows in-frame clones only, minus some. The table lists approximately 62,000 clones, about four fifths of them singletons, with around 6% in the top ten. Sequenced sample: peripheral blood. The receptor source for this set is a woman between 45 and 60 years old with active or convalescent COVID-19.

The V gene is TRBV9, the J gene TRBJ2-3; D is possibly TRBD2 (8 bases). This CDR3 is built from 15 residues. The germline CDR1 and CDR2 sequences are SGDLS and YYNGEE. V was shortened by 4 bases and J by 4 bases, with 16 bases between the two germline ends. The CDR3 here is CASSPREGAADTQYF. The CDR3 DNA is TGTGCCAGCAGCCCCCGGGAGGGGGCCGCAGATACGCAGTATTTT.

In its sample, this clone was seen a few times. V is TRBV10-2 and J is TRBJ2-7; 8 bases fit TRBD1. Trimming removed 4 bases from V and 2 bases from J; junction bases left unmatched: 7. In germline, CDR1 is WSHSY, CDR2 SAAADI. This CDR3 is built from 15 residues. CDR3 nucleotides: TGCGCCAGCAGTGGGACCGGGACAGGAACCTACGAGCAGTACTTC. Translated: CASSGTGTGTYEQYF.

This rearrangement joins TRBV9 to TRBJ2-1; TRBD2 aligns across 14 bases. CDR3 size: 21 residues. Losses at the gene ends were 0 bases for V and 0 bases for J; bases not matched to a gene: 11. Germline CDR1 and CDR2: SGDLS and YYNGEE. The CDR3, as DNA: TGTGCCAGCAGCGTAGTCCCGACTAGCGGGAGGGTTTCGGGCTCCTACAATGAGCAGTTCTTC. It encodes CASSVVPTSGRVSGSYNEQFF. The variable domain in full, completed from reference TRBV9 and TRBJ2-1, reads DSGVTQTPKHLITATGQRVTLRCSPRSGDLSVYWYQQSLDQGLQFLIQYYNGEERAKGNILERFSAQQFPDLHSELNLSSLELGDSALYFCASSVVPTSGRVSGSYNEQFFGPGTRLTVL.

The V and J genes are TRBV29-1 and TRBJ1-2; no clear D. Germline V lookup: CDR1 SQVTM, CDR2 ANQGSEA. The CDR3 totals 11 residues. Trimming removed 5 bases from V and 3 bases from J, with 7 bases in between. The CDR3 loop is CSVHEDYGYTF. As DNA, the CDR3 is TGCAGCGTTCACGAGGACTATGGCTACACCTTC.